These 15 T cell receptor beta chains were sequenced from one sample in a study of glioma-infiltrating T cells. Using RNA template, CDR3s of TCR alpha and beta were amplified with iRepertoire arm-PCR. From the multiplex PCR reads, TCRdb called clonotypes with MiXCR, one entry per CDR3 protein. Seen here are some 90,000 distinct CDR3 sequences, 40% observed once, and the top ten hold under 40%. The sequencing sample was made of glioma tissue, nonneoplastic brain tissue, or PBMCs (not recorded which). The receptors were gathered from a human donor with low-grade glioma or glioblastoma, undergoing nonglioma brain surgery, or in good health (not recorded which).

This clonotype was seen repeatedly, ten times or more. J is TRBJ1-5 and V is TRBV7-9; D unclear. The length of the CDR3 is 15 residues. Germline values: CDR1 SEHNR, CDR2 FQNEAQ (reference sequence). Trimming took 2 bases from V and 4 from J, leaving 12 bases between them. The CDR3 DNA sequence: TGTGCCAGCAGCTTATCTCACGGCGTGAATCAGCCCCAGCATTTT. It encodes CASSLSHGVNQPQHF.

Remarks on this clonotype: The conserved closing phenylalanine or tryptophan is absent in this CDR3, likely reflecting a read error. The rearrangement uses TRBV20-1 and TRBJ2-3; TRBD2 agrees at 8 bases. Germline V lookup: CDR1 DFQATT, CDR2 SNEGSKA (reference sequence). Losses at the gene ends were 0 bases for V and 6 bases for J; bases not matched to a gene: 11. The CDR3 sequence is 16 residues long. The CDR3 reads CSARDNGAGGPDTQYV. CDR3 nucleotides: TGCAGTGCTAGAGATAACGGGGCGGGAGGCCCCGATACGCAGTATGTT.

This sequence joins TRBV5-4 and TRBJ2-2, with D hard to call. Trimming took 1 base from V and 0 from J, leaving 7 bases between them. The CDR3 contains 15 residues. The germline V gene has CDR1 SGHNT and CDR2 YYREEE (reference sequence). CDR3 protein: CASSLMEPNTGELFF. CDR3 DNA sequence: TGTGCCAGCAGCTTGATGGAGCCGAACACCGGGGAGCTGTTTTTT.

Ten or more counts support this clonotype. V and J are TRBV18 and TRBJ2-1, with a possible D match to TRBD2 (7 bases). This CDR3 is 14 amino acids long. Germline CDR1 KGHSH, CDR2 LQKENI. V was trimmed by 3 bases and J by 8 bases, leaving 14 bases between them. The CDR3 region has the DNA TGTGCCAGCTCACCTAAGGGGGGGCTTGATGAGCAGTTCTTC. Encoded protein: CASSPKGGLDEQFF.

This clonotype was counted at least ten times. V gene TRBV29-1 combines with J gene TRBJ1-2; D remains unclear. This CDR3 comprises 15 residues. Trimming removed 1 base at V and 0 bases at J, with 12 bases between. CDR1 is SQVTM, CDR2 ANQGSEA, per germline. The CDR3 DNA reads as TGCAGCGTTGAAGGATCCCAGCGAGCTAACTATGGCTACACCTTC. It yields the protein CSVEGSQRANYGYTF.

At least ten counts were recorded for this clonotype. The chain is built from TRBV7-9 and TRBJ2-7, with TRBD1 matching 10 bases. The germline V gene encodes CDR1 SEHNR and CDR2 FQNEAQ (reference sequence). Trimming removed 7 bases from V and 9 bases from J; junction bases left unmatched: 18. This CDR3 has 16 residues. The CDR3 region is CASTDRGRAPTMGQYF. The CDR3, as DNA: TGTGCCAGCACCGACAGGGGGCGAGCTCCAACGATGGGGCAGTACTTC. Drawing the rest from reference TRBV7-9 and TRBJ2-7, the complete variable domain is DTGVSQNPRHKITKRGQNVTFRCDPISEHNRLYWYRQTLGQGPEFLTYFQNEAQLEKSRLLSDRFSAERPKGSFSTLEIQRTEQGDSAMYLCASTDRGRAPTMGQYFGPGTRLTVT.

This clonotype was picked up many times. J is TRBJ2-3 and V is TRBV5-1; D is tentatively TRBD1 or TRBD2 (6 bases each). The CDR3 runs 15 residues. CDR1 and CDR2 from the germline V gene are SGHRS and YFSETQ. Trimming stripped 3 bases from V and 5 bases from J, with 16 bases between. The CDR3 DNA reads as TGCGCCAGCAGCTGGTCGGGGGCGAGTGGAGATACGCAGTATTTT. This encodes CASSWSGASGDTQYF.

Note on this clonotype: This may be a read error: a much more frequent sequence differs by one nucleotide. Given the absence of the conserved phenylalanine or tryptophan at the CDR3 end, a read error is likely. J is TRBJ2-1 and V is TRBV7-2, with 10 bases fitting TRBD2. The CDR3 extends over 14 amino acids. Germline CDR1 is SGHTA and CDR2 is FQGNSA. V was clipped by 8 bases and J by 10 bases; unmatched bases: 11. In DNA form, the CDR3 reads TGTGCCAGCGCCGGGGGGGGGACTAGCGCCGAGCAGTTCCTC. This gives the protein CASAGGGTSAEQFL.

This clonotype was picked up many times. Here the CDR3 DNA reads TGTGCCAGCAGACTACAGGGGGCAAGCACTGAAGCTTTCTTT. This codes for CASRLQGASTEAFF. The chain couples TRBV6-2 or TRBV6-3 to TRBJ1-1; 9 bases are shared with TRBD1. The CDR3 totals 14 residues. The V gene's germline CDR1 is MNHEY and CDR2 SVGEGT. Losses at the gene ends were 6 bases for V and 4 bases for J; bases not matched to a gene: 6.

This clonotype was seen repeatedly, ten times or more. The chain couples TRBV27 to TRBJ2-5; D may be TRBD2 (6 bases). The CDR3 has 12 residues. The germline V gene encodes CDR1 MNHEY and CDR2 SMNVEV (reference sequence). The V gene lost 6 bases and the J gene lost 4 bases, with 9 bases spanning the gap. CDR3 DNA sequence: TGTGCCAGCAGGGGGGGAACAGAGACCCAGTACTTC. Translating it yields CASRGGTETQYF.

This clonotype occurred many times. The chain carries TRBV7-2 and TRBJ2-7; D may correspond to TRBD1 or TRBD2 (7 bases each). Germline assignment: CDR1 SGHTA and CDR2 FQGNSA. V was clipped by 5 bases and J by 9 bases, with 14 bases between them. The CDR3 runs 12 residues. The CDR3 DNA reads TGTGCCAGCAGCCTCCAGGGGGGGGGGCAGTACTTC. It yields the protein CASSLQGGGQYF.

Ten or more counts support this clonotype. The J gene is TRBJ1-4, the V gene TRBV3-1, with TRBD1 identical over 7 bases. The CDR3 consists of 15 residues. V shed 6 bases, J shed 5 bases, and the junction held 9 bases outside the gene matches. CDR1 LGHDT and CDR2 YNNKEL come from the germline V gene (reference sequence). The CDR3 nucleotides are TGTGCCAGCAGGCCGTGGGACAGCCTGAATGAAAAACTGTTTTTT. Amino acid sequence: CASRPWDSLNEKLFF.

Many counts were recorded for this clonotype. The CDR3 DNA is TGCAGCGTCGAGGGGGATAGCTACGAGCAGTACTTC. Translating it yields CSVEGDSYEQYF. The chain has TRBV29-1 and TRBJ2-7, with D maybe TRBD1 (6 bases). CDR1 SQVTM and CDR2 ANQGSEA come from the germline V gene. V lost 6 bases and J lost 3, with 12 bases in between. CDR3 size: 12 residues.

This clonotype appeared many times. V usage is TRBV28 and J usage is TRBJ1-1, with 8 bases aligning to TRBD1. Germline CDR1 reads MDHEN; CDR2 reads SYDVKM. This CDR3 has 13 residues. V was clipped by 5 bases and J by 6 bases; unmatched bases: 5. The CDR3 DNA reads TGTGCCAGCAGTACAGGGGGACGCCCTGAAGCTTTCTTT. This sequence encodes CASSTGGRPEAFF.

Worth noting for this clonotype: At one end the junction does not follow the germline gene, possibly because of a read error. The V call is TRBV4-2, the J call TRBJ2-2; weak D call: TRBD1 (7 bases). Germline V gives CDR1 LGHNA, CDR2 YNFKEQ. The CDR3 runs 16 residues. The CDR3 DNA reads as TGTGCCGGCAGCCAAGTCCCGGGACAGAACACCGGGGAGGTGTTTTTT. It translates to CAGSQVPGQNTGEVFF.